The present T cell receptor (beta chain) was sequenced within a study of blood T cell repertoires in COVID-19. Germline values: CDR1 LGHDT, CDR2 YNNKEL (reference sequence). V was clipped by 4 bases and J by 9 bases, with 7 bases between them. This CDR3 contains 11 residues. Generated by immunoSEQ multiplex PCR, the TCRdb table keeps only in-frame clones and is missing some. The sample shows tens of thousands of clones, around 90% of them seen only once. Material for sequencing was peripheral blood. The receptor was derived from a human donor in a cohort sampled during active COVID-19. V gene TRBV3-1 (or the pseudogene TRBV3-2) combines with J gene TRBJ2-1; D not certain. The CDR3 DNA reads TGTGCCAGCAGCCTCCTAGGTGAGCAGTTCTTC. Translated: CASSLLGEQFF.